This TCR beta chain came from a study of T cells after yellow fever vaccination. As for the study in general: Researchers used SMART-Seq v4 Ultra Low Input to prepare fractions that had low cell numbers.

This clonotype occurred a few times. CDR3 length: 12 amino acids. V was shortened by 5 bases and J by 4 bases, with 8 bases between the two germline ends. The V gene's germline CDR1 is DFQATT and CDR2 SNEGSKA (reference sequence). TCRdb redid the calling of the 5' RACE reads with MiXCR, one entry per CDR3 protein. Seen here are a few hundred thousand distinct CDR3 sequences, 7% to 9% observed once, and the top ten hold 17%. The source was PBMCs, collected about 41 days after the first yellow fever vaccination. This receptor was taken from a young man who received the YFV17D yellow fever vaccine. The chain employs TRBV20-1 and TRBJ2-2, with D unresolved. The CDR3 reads CSARSGTGELFF. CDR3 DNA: TGCAGTGCTCGGTCCGGCACCGGGGAGCTGTTTTTT.